This TCR beta chain was recovered during a study of regulatory T cells in long-lasting Graves disease. At the level of the study: Graves' patients, newly diagnosed, had taken antithyroid drugs under 3 months.

In building TCR beta libraries, iRepertoire HTBI primers were used together with Arm-PCR of CDR3 regions. TCRdb analysed the multiplex PCR reads with MiXCR anew, one entry per CDR3 protein. The sample carries roughly 400,000 distinct CDR3 sequences, about 17% recorded once. The time point: newly diagnosed GD, antithyroid drugs for less than 3 months. The authors made the TCR library using RNA they extracted from PBMCs. This clonotype has just a few counts. This sample also belongs to another study, concerning T cells in Graves' hyperthyroidism and ophthalmopathy. That study adds: A first-round RT-PCR of the TCR CDR3 used the HTBI primer set. Among clonotypes expanded in thyroid above 0.001, most were also found in blood.

Specimen: peripheral blood mononuclear cells (PBMCs), collected at new diagnosis, from a patient treated with antithyroid drugs. The receptor was isolated from a woman in her late teens or twenties with Graves disease.

DNA of the CDR3: TGTGCCAGTAGTAGGCAGGTCAGCTCCTACAATGAGCAGTTCTTC. Encoded protein: CASSRQVSSYNEQFF. The chain carries TRBV19 and TRBJ2-1; D is unclear. Trimming left V 4 bases short and J 0 bases short, with 10 bases between. This CDR3 contains 15 residues. Germline V gene sequence: CDR1 LNHDA, CDR2 SQIVND (reference sequence).